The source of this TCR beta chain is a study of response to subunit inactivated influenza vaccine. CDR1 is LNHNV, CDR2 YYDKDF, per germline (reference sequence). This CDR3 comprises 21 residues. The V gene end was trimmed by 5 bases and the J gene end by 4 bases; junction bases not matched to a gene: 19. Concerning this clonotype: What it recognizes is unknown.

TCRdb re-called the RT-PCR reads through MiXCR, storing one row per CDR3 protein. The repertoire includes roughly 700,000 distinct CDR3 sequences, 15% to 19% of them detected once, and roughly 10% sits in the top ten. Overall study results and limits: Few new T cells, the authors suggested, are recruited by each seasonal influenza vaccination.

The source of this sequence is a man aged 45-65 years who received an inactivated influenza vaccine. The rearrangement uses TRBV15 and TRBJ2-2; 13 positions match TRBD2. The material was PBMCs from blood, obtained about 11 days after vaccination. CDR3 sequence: CATSVQWGRGGTSGITGELFF. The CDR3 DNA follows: TGTGCCACCAGCGTCCAATGGGGACGGGGAGGGACTAGCGGGATCACCGGGGAGCTGTTTTTT.